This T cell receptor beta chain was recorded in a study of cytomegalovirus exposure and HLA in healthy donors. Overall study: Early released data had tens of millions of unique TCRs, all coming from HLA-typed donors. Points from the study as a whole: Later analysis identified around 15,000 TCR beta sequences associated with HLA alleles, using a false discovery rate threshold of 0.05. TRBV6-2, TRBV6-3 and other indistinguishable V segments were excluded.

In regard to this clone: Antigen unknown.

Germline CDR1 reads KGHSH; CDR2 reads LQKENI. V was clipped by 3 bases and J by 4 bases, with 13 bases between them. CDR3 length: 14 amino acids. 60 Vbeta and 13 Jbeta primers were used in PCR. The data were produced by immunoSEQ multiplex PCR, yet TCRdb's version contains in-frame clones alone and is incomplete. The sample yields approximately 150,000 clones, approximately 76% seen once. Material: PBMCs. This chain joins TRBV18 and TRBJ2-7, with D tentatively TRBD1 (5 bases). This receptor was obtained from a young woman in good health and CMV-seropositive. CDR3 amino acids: CASSPGQTAYEQYF. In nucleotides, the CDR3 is TGTGCCAGCTCACCGGGTCAGACAGCGTACGAGCAGTACTTC.